The TCR beta chain described here comes from a study of CD8+ T cells in alopecia areata. Looking at the study overall: Each day, treated patients took oral tofacitinib twice, at 5 to 10 mg per dose. Tofacitinib lasted 6 to 18 months, then 6 months off drug.

A word on this clone: The antigen is not known.

Lesional scalp punch biopsies and peripheral blood were collected from alopecia areata patients. Germline V gene sequence: CDR1 PRHDT, CDR2 FYEKMQ (reference sequence). V lost 2 bases to trimming and J lost 4 bases, with 8 bases between them. This CDR3 has 13 amino acids. Extraction of RNA preceded its reverse transcription into cDNA, which served as the sequencing template. Repertoires were generated with immunoSEQ multiplex PCR, while TCRdb's copy carries only in-frame clones and drops some. This table has some 170,000 clones, 67% appearing once. Study-wide results and caveats: Normal skin's resident alphabeta T cells are sequenced alongside lesional scalp T cells.

Sample: CD8+ T cells sorted from blood, taken at week 0. The chain joins TRBV13 to TRBJ2-5; D is uncertain. The receptor was derived from a human donor with alopecia areata. CDR3 in DNA: TGTGCCAGCAGCTTATTTGTAGCAGAGACCCAGTACTTC. This gives the protein CASSLFVAETQYF.